Reported below is one T cell receptor beta chain. The antigen is not known. The Oncomine TCR Beta short-read assay generated sequence data from the DNA of cultured CD4+ T cells. Using its own MiXCR run on the PCR reads, TCRdb lists one record per CDR3 protein. Counted here are about 24,000 distinct CDR3 sequences, about three fifths occurring once; the ten biggest clones make up 6.5% to 10%. The data were obtained in a study of vaccination and CD4 T cells after COVID-19. Germline-derived CDR1 and CDR2 are DFQATT and SNEGSKA (reference sequence). The CDR3 is made up of 18 amino acids. V lost 5 bases and J lost 0; bases outside the gene matches: 11. Treatment noted: roughly nine-day PBMC culture with coronavirus spike peptide pools or control peptides (ViraFEST assay). Approximately 1.8 million PBMCs per well were cultured with approximately 10 IU/ml IL-2 and roughly 10 ug/ml peptide pools.

J is TRBJ2-1 and V is TRBV20-1, with 12 nucleotides matching TRBD2. The sequencing input was CD4+ T cells from blood, cultured in vitro. This receptor was obtained from a human donor who had recovered from COVID-19. CDR3 DNA sequence: TGCAGTGCTCCCCGACTAGCGGGAGAGACGAGCTCCTACAATGAGCAGTTCTTC. Its translation is CSAPRLAGETSSYNEQFF.